The 15 T cell receptor beta chains given below trace back to one sample, sequenced in a study of blood T cell repertoires in COVID-19. Some clones are missing from TCRdb's copy, which holds only in-frame ones; the method was immunoSEQ multiplex PCR. The table has around 420,000 clones, around 90% seen once. The sample consisted of PBMCs or T cells enriched from blood (not recorded which). The receptors derive from a woman between 35 and 50 years old with acute COVID-19.

V usage is TRBV6-5 and J usage is TRBJ2-7, with a weak D call TRBD2 (6 bases). The V end lost 5 bases, the J end lost 7 bases, and 9 bases lay between the germline ends. Germline CDR1 MNHEY, CDR2 SVGAGI. This CDR3 region has 11 residues. The CDR3 DNA reads as TGTGCCAGCAGTCGCGGGGAGGAGCAGTACTTC. Residues: CASSRGEEQYF.

This sequence joins TRBV10-3 and TRBJ1-3; D gene uncertain. The CDR3 consists of 12 residues. Germline V CDR1 and CDR2: ENHRY, SYGVKD. Trimming left V 8 bases short and J 2 bases short, with 7 bases between. The CDR3 region has the DNA TGTGCCATCTGGGAGACTGGAAACACCATATATTTT. Amino acids: CAIWETGNTIYF.

This chain joins TRBV3-1 (or the pseudogene TRBV3-2) and TRBJ2-2, with 9 bases fitting TRBD1. V dropped 1 base and J dropped 5; count of bases not matched to a gene: 2. The CDR3 is made up of 15 amino acids. CDR1 is LGHDT and CDR2 is YNNKEL in the germline V gene (reference sequence). CDR3 coding DNA: TGTGCCAGCAGCCAAGGGACAGGGGCAACCGGGGAGCTGTTTTTT. It yields the protein CASSQGTGATGELFF.

This clone was recorded once. This chain connects TRBV5-6 to TRBJ1-2, with 7 nucleotides matching TRBD1. Germline-derived CDR1 and CDR2 are SGHDT and YYEEEE. V was pared by 2 bases and J by 13 bases, with 11 bases of the junction left unmatched. The CDR3 has 13 amino acids. CDR3 bases: TGTGCCAGCAGCTTTGGGGACAGAACTATTCTCACCTTC. This gives the protein CASSFGDRTILTF.

This chain joins TRBV5-4 and TRBJ2-2; D might be TRBD2 (7 bases). Trimming shortened V by 4 bases and J by 6 bases, and 16 bases separated the two germline ends. Germline CDR1 SGHNT, CDR2 YYREEE (reference sequence). The CDR3 has 15 residues. As DNA, the CDR3 is TGTGCCAGCAGCCCGAGGGGGGGGGCCGCCGGGGAGCTGTTTTTT. It yields the protein CASSPRGGAAGELFF.

CDR3 sequence reads: CASRAGTGDKGYTF. The CDR3, as DNA: TGTGCCAGCAGGGCCGGGACAGGGGATAAGGGCTACACCTTC. V is TRBV6-5 and J is TRBJ1-2; 10 positions match TRBD1. Germline CDR1 is MNHEY and CDR2 is SVGAGI. The J segment lost 8 bases and the V segment lost 6 bases, leaving 9 bases of the junction unmatched. The CDR3 totals 14 residues.

The genes are TRBV5-1 and TRBJ2-5; the D is unclear. Trimming stripped 1 base from V and 5 bases from J, with 15 bases between. This CDR3 comprises 15 residues. Germline-derived CDR1 and CDR2 are SGHRS and YFSETQ. The CDR3 spells CASSLNRPQVETQYF. Here the CDR3 DNA reads TGCGCCAGCAGCTTGAACAGACCCCAAGTGGAGACCCAGTACTTC.

The rearrangement links TRBV9 to TRBJ2-1; 8 bases line up with TRBD2. The CDR3 has 15 amino acids. Looked up from germline, CDR1 is SGDLS and CDR2 is YYNGEE. J gave up 6 bases and V 4 bases, and 9 bases lay outside the gene matches. The CDR3 protein is CASSPSGLASNEQFF. CDR3 bases: TGTGCCAGCAGCCCCAGTGGACTAGCTTCCAATGAGCAGTTCTTC.

The V and J genes are TRBV15 and TRBJ2-5; D is unclear. Trimming took 1 base from V and 4 from J, leaving 13 bases between them. CDR3 size: 15 residues. CDR1 LNHNV and CDR2 YYDKDF come from the germline V gene (reference sequence). CDR3 DNA: TGTGCCACCAGCAGAGTCCTTGGCAGTTCAGAGACCCAGTACTTC. Its protein product is CATSRVLGSSETQYF.

The chain is built from TRBV18 and TRBJ2-7; 8 bases line up with TRBD1. With V trimmed by 0 bases and J by 0 bases, 7 bases remained unmatched. The CDR3 consists of 17 residues. Germline V gene lookup returns CDR1 KGHSH and CDR2 LQKENI. The CDR3 here is CASSPPRQGHPSYEQYF. CDR3 DNA sequence: TGTGCCAGCTCACCACCGAGACAGGGGCACCCCTCCTACGAGCAGTACTTC.

This chain links TRBV10-3 with TRBJ1-1; 8 bases are a match to TRBD1. The CDR3 consists of 12 residues. Trimming at V came to 11 bases and at J to 3 bases, leaving 5 bases not matched to a gene. Germline V gives CDR1 ENHRY, CDR2 SYGVKD. The CDR3 sequence is CAATGGDTEAFF. As DNA, the CDR3 is TGTGCCGCTACAGGGGGTGACACTGAAGCTTTCTTT.

The chain carries TRBV20-1 and TRBJ1-5; no clear D. The CDR3 has 12 residues. CDR1 is DFQATT and CDR2 is SNEGSKA in the germline V gene (reference sequence). The V and J ends lost 3 bases and 6 bases respectively, with 9 bases between them. CDR3 DNA: TGCAGTGCTAGTCCGGGTACTCAGCCCCAGCATTTT. It codes for CSASPGTQPQHF.

This chain joins TRBV7-9 and TRBJ2-7; 8 bases agree with TRBD2. CDR3 length: 13 residues. Germline V gene lookup returns CDR1 SEHNR and CDR2 FQNEAQ (reference sequence). Trimming removed 11 bases from V and 3 bases from J; junction bases left unmatched: 9. In DNA form, the CDR3 reads TGTGCCTGCGGGCCGGGACTAGGCTACGAGCAGTACTTC. Encoded protein: CACGPGLGYEQYF.

The rearrangement uses TRBV6-5 and TRBJ2-3; D possibly corresponds to TRBD2 (6 bases). Trimming removed 5 bases from V and 4 bases from J, with 10 bases in between. This CDR3 spans 13 amino acids. Germline V gene sequence: CDR1 MNHEY, CDR2 SVGAGI. The CDR3 loop is CASSQPGADTQYF. CDR3 DNA: TGTGCCAGCAGTCAGCCGGGGGCAGATACGCAGTATTTT.

This rearrangement joins TRBV19 to TRBJ2-5; 8 nucleotides align to TRBD2. Per germline, CDR1 LNHDA and CDR2 SQIVND (reference sequence). J gave up 5 bases and V 4 bases, and 9 bases lay outside the gene matches. This CDR3 has 15 residues. As DNA, the CDR3 is TGTGCCAGTAGTACCCGGCGGGGGGTACGGGAGACCCAGTACTTC. Translating gives CASSTRRGVRETQYF.